The rows below give T cell receptor beta chains drawn from one sample of a study of control samples from healthy donors and cancer patients. Only in-frame clones appear in the TCRdb table, and some are missing; sequencing was by immunoSEQ multiplex PCR. The sample yields about 270,000 clones, over 70% seen once. The sample comprised PBMCs. These receptors were taken from a woman in her sixties with lung cancer. The conserved cysteine and the conserved F or W are not part of the CDR3 here.

J gene | V gene | CDR3 protein
TRBJ2-5 | TRBV11-2 | ASSLDLLPRETQY
TRBJ2-7 | TRBV7-2 | ASSLEGLAGGPSYEQY
TRBJ1-2 | TRBV12-3/TRBV12-4 | ANSSTGIRGYT
TRBJ1-3 | TRBV7-2 | ASSLWAGSGNTIY
TRBJ1-4 | TRBV29-1 | SVATGSNEKLF
TRBJ1-4 | TRBV4-1 | ASSHIRGTNYEKLF
TRBJ1-3 | TRBV6-5 | ASSYGVSGNTIY
TRBJ1-3 | TRBV2 | ASSLEGADSGNTIY
TRBJ1-5 | TRBV20-1 | SASSDRSDYSNQPQH
TRBJ1-6 | TRBV19 | ASGAVYNSPLH
TRBJ2-2 | TRBV30 | AWSGLAGGNTGELF
TRBJ1-4 | TRBV4-1 | ASSQDRGVINEKLF
TRBJ1-2 | TRBV29-1 | SAAQVNYGYT
TRBJ2-3 | TRBV5-1 | ASSLARGLDTQY
TRBJ2-1 | TRBV11-2 | ASSLEILTADYNEQF